Below are 24 T cell receptor beta chains sequenced from a single sample in a study of T cell responses to AZD1222 COVID-19 vaccine. Sequencing used immunoSEQ multiplex PCR; TCRdb keeps in-frame clones, though not all of them. This sample carries over 110,000 clones, over 75% of them seen once, and the ten largest clones take around 1.6%. This specimen consisted of peripheral blood, obtained on day 0 of AZD1222 vaccination. The receptors here all came from an adult in good health.

V is TRBV27 and J is TRBJ2-5; possibly TRBD2 for D (5 bases). Germline CDR1 MNHEY, CDR2 SMNVEV (reference sequence). The CDR3 is 13 residues long. Trimming shortened V by 9 bases and J by 4 bases, and 15 bases separated the two germline ends. Here the CDR3 reads CASSLGRGETQYF. The CDR3 region has the DNA TGTGCCAGTTCTCTTGGGAGAGGAGAGACCCAGTACTTC.

The V and J genes are TRBV19 and TRBJ1-3; D remains ambiguous. The CDR3 runs 14 residues. V gave up 4 bases and J gave up 4 bases, with 11 bases separating them. Per the germline V gene, CDR1 is LNHDA and CDR2 is SQIVND (reference sequence). CDR3 loop: CASSTPDVGNTIYF. The CDR3 DNA reads as TGTGCCAGTAGTACTCCGGACGTAGGAAACACCATATATTTT.

The genes are TRBV6-5 and TRBJ1-1; TRBD1 matches 7 bases. With V trimmed by 6 bases and J by 1 base, 5 bases remained unmatched. The CDR3 covers 14 residues. CDR1 is MNHEY, CDR2 SVGAGI, per germline. CDR3 region: CASSRTGQNTEAFF. The CDR3 DNA reads as TGTGCCAGCAGCCGGACAGGACAGAACACTGAAGCTTTCTTT.

This clone is categorized as medium-sized. J is TRBJ1-2 and V is TRBV3-1 (or the pseudogene TRBV3-2); D unresolved. V was shortened by 6 bases and J by 5 bases, with 13 bases between the two germline ends. The germline gives CDR1 LGHDT, CDR2 YNNKEL (reference sequence). The CDR3 covers 13 residues. CDR3 loop: CASSIAAHYGYTF. The CDR3 region has the DNA TGTGCCAGCAGTATCGCAGCACATTATGGCTACACCTTC.

The CDR3 sequence: CATSDRTGDSYNEQFF. DNA for the CDR3: TGTGCCACCAGTGACAGGACAGGGGACTCCTACAATGAGCAGTTCTTC. The chain employs TRBV24-1 and TRBJ2-1; 9 positions agree with TRBD1. The V gene end was trimmed by 4 bases and the J gene end by 0 bases; junction bases not matched to a gene: 3. Germline CDR1 reads KGHDR; CDR2 reads SFDVKD. This CDR3 region has 16 residues.

The V and J genes are TRBV5-1 and TRBJ2-7; D unresolved. Germline V gene data show CDR1 as SGHRS and CDR2 as YFSETQ. The V and J ends lost 0 bases and 6 bases respectively, with 16 bases between them. The CDR3 length is 15 residues. The CDR3 bases are TGCGCCAGCAGCTTGGGGGGATCATACCCTGGCGAGCAGTACTTC. Its translation: CASSLGGSYPGEQYF.

The chain is built from TRBV19 and TRBJ1-1; 7 nucleotides align to TRBD1. With V trimmed by 3 bases and J by 5 bases, 3 bases remained unmatched. The CDR3 extends over 13 amino acids. The germline CDR1 and CDR2 sequences are LNHDA and SQIVND (reference sequence). The CDR3 protein is CASSIDRDTEAFF. CDR3 coding DNA: TGTGCCAGTAGTATTGACAGGGATACTGAAGCTTTCTTT.

The chain combines TRBV9 with TRBJ1-5, with D perhaps matching TRBD1 (5 bases). The CDR3 is 14 residues long. V lost 0 bases, J lost 2 bases, and 6 bases lay in between. Germline values: CDR1 SGDLS, CDR2 YYNGEE. The CDR3, as DNA: TGTGCCAGCAGCGTAGGGGACGGCAATCAGCCCCAGCATTTT. Its protein is CASSVGDGNQPQHF.

The V and J genes are TRBV27 and TRBJ1-5; D not resolved. The CDR3 runs to 13 residues. V lost 7 bases and J lost 2, with 9 bases in between. CDR1 and CDR2 from the germline V gene are MNHEY and SMNVEV (reference sequence). The CDR3 protein is CASKGPGNQPQHF. As DNA, the CDR3 is TGTGCCAGCAAAGGGCCAGGCAATCAGCCCCAGCATTTT.

J is TRBJ1-6 and V is TRBV7-9, with unresolved D. V was shortened by 1 base and J by 2 bases, with 3 bases between the two germline ends. Germline values: CDR1 SEHNR, CDR2 FQNEAQ (reference sequence). This CDR3 is 14 amino acids long. The CDR3 is CASSLGTYNSPLHF. CDR3 DNA sequence: TGTGCCAGCAGCTTAGGGACCTATAATTCACCCCTCCACTTT.

This rearrangement joins TRBV11-2 to TRBJ2-3; D is undetermined. Germline-derived CDR1 and CDR2 are SGHAT and FQNNGV. There are 15 residues in the CDR3. V was trimmed by 5 bases and J by 2 bases, leaving 14 bases between them. CDR3 coding DNA: TGTGCCAGCAGCAACCAGCCCATTCACACAGATACGCAGTATTTT. This encodes CASSNQPIHTDTQYF.

This clone was counted only a few times. The chain combines TRBV15 with TRBJ2-5, with D possibly matching TRBD2 (7 bases). The CDR3 spans 13 residues. V was shortened by 11 bases and J by 2 bases, with 15 bases between the two germline ends. From germline, CDR1 is LNHNV and CDR2 YYDKDF (reference sequence). The CDR3 is CAAKGGYQETQYF. CDR3 DNA sequence: TGTGCCGCAAAGGGGGGGTATCAAGAGACCCAGTACTTC.

The rearrangement joins TRBV7-9 to TRBJ1-2; a possible D gene is TRBD1 (5 bases). V was clipped by 5 bases and J by 4 bases, with 14 bases between them. The germline CDR1 and CDR2 sequences are SEHNR and FQNEAQ (reference sequence). The CDR3 is made up of 14 amino acids. The CDR3 reads CASSLGGEVYGYTF. The DNA of the CDR3 is TGTGCCAGCAGCCTCGGGGGGGAAGTCTATGGCTACACCTTC.

The rearrangement joins TRBV5-1 to TRBJ2-7; TRBD2 agrees at 14 bases. With V trimmed by 4 bases and J by 4 bases, 4 bases remained unmatched. This CDR3 contains 15 residues. Looked up from germline, CDR1 is SGHRS and CDR2 is YFSETQ. The CDR3 is CASSGTSGGEYEQYF. CDR3 coding DNA: TGCGCCAGCAGCGGGACTAGCGGGGGTGAATACGAGCAGTACTTC. The full variable domain, rest sourced from reference TRBV5-1 and TRBJ2-7, is KAGVTQTPRYLIKTRGQQVTLSCSPISGHRSVSWYQQTPGQGLQFLFEYFSETQRNKGNFPGRFSGRQFSNSRSEMNVSTLELGDSALYLCASSGTSGGEYEQYFGPGTRLTVT.

The rearrangement uses TRBV19 and TRBJ1-4; tentative D call: TRBD1 (5 bases). Germline V gene lookup returns CDR1 LNHDA and CDR2 SQIVND (reference sequence). Trimming pared 3 bases from V and 7 bases from J, leaving 18 bases between. The CDR3 has 16 residues. CDR3 residues: CASSMGAGAQTEKLFF. CDR3 in DNA: TGTGCCAGTAGTATGGGCGCCGGGGCGCAGACTGAAAAACTGTTTTTT. The variable domain in full, completed from reference TRBV19 and TRBJ1-4, reads DGGITQSPKYLFRKEGQNVTLSCEQNLNHDAMYWYRQDPGQGLRLIYYSQIVNDFQKGDIAEGYSVSREKKESFPLTVTSAQKNPTAFYLCASSMGAGAQTEKLFFGSGTQLSVL.

This clone was seen a handful of times. The V call is TRBV11-2, the J call TRBJ2-7; 9 bases align to TRBD2. Germline CDR1 is SGHAT and CDR2 is FQNNGV. The CDR3 sequence is 13 residues long. The ends lost 3 bases at V and 9 bases at J; junction bases unmatched: 6. Written as DNA, the CDR3 is TGTGCCAGCAGCTTCGCGGGAGGGCGAGTGCAGTACTTC. Translated: CASSFAGGRVQYF.

The chain links TRBV19 to TRBJ1-1, with a possible D match to TRBD1 (6 bases). The germline V gene has CDR1 LNHDA and CDR2 SQIVND (reference sequence). The length of the CDR3 is 15 residues. Trimming cost V 5 bases and J 2 bases, with 15 bases left between them. CDR3: CASSAPGQANTEAFF. CDR3 nucleotides: TGTGCCAGTAGTGCCCCGGGACAAGCAAACACTGAAGCTTTCTTT.

The gene calls are TRBV18 and TRBJ1-1, with TRBD1 matching 7 bases. CDR3 length: 13 residues. Trimming removed 7 bases from V and 1 base from J; junction bases left unmatched: 3. The V gene's germline CDR1 is KGHSH and CDR2 LQKENI. For the CDR3, the DNA is TGTGCCAGCTTAGGGGGCGGGAACACTGAAGCTTTCTTT. It specifies CASLGGGNTEAFF.

The V gene is TRBV6-5, the J gene TRBJ1-1; 9 nucleotides agree with TRBD1. The CDR3 extends over 15 amino acids. Germline assignment: CDR1 MNHEY and CDR2 SVGAGI. The junction had 6 bases not matched to a gene; V was cut back by 3 bases and J by 4 bases. The CDR3: CASSYRGQGTTEAFF. Here the CDR3 DNA reads TGTGCCAGCAGTTATAGAGGACAGGGGACCACTGAAGCTTTCTTT.

V and J are TRBV19 and TRBJ1-1; possible D gene TRBD1, 5 bases. The germline V gene encodes CDR1 LNHDA and CDR2 SQIVND (reference sequence). Deletions cut 6 bases from V and 0 bases from J, with 8 bases between. The CDR3 contains 13 residues. The CDR3 DNA is TGTGCCAGTAGGATGACAGTGAACACTGAAGCTTTCTTT. Translating gives CASRMTVNTEAFF.

A single count supports this clone. J is TRBJ1-3 and V is TRBV27; D unresolved. The V end lost 2 bases, the J end lost 0 bases, and 11 bases lay between the germline ends. There are 16 residues in the CDR3. Per the germline V gene, CDR1 is MNHEY and CDR2 is SMNVEV (reference sequence). CDR3 region: CASSLNPPISGNTIYF. Here the CDR3 DNA reads TGTGCCAGCAGTTTAAACCCGCCCATCTCTGGAAACACCATATATTTT.

J is TRBJ1-2 and V is TRBV4-1, with 8 positions matching TRBD1. The CDR3 runs to 16 residues. Germline V gene sequence: CDR1 MGHRA, CDR2 YSYEKL. Trimming cost V 3 bases and J 2 bases; bases outside gene matches: 8. The CDR3 here is CASSHATGGANYGYTF. The CDR3 DNA is TGCGCCAGCAGCCATGCTACAGGGGGGGCGAACTATGGCTACACCTTC.

The V gene is TRBV9, the J gene TRBJ2-6; no clear D gene. V was trimmed by 3 bases and J by 4 bases, leaving 14 bases between them. CDR1 SGDLS and CDR2 YYNGEE come from the germline V gene. There are 16 residues in the CDR3. The CDR3 protein is CASSAALVRGANVLTF. The CDR3 nucleotides are TGTGCCAGCAGCGCGGCCCTCGTTAGAGGGGCCAACGTCCTGACTTTC. Together with reference TRBV9 and TRBJ2-6, the CDR3 gives the full variable domain: DSGVTQTPKHLITATGQRVTLRCSPRSGDLSVYWYQQSLDQGLQFLIQYYNGEERAKGNILERFSAQQFPDLHSELNLSSLELGDSALYFCASSAALVRGANVLTFGAGSRLTVL.

The V and J genes are TRBV27 and TRBJ1-2, with TRBD1 as a possible D gene (6 bases). CDR1 MNHEY and CDR2 SMNVEV come from the germline V gene (reference sequence). The CDR3 sequence is 14 residues long. The V end was cut by 2 bases, the J end by 7 bases, with 14 bases between. CDR3 protein: CASSLGGQVGGYTF. The CDR3 coding sequence is TGTGCCAGCAGTTTAGGGGGGCAGGTGGGTGGCTACACCTTC.